Listed below are T cell receptor beta chains from one sample, sequenced in a study of a mutant IDH1 vaccine in newly diagnosed glioma. What these receptors recognize is not known. Using immunoSEQ multiplex PCR, the repertoire was profiled, and TCRdb retains in-frame clones only, with some absent. This table holds around 26,000 clones, over 80% found once. The sample consisted of PBMCs, taken from a glioma patient whose treatment included an IDH1 peptide vaccine. These receptors were taken from a middle-aged man with glioma. Some clones in this sample may be carry-over from other donors' samples. CDR3s include the opening cysteine and the closing phenylalanine or tryptophan. The D gene is left open where the match is weak. The size entry is marked missing in some rows and otherwise reads once, few, many or a size class.

cdr3_aa cdr3_nt v_call clone_size j_call d_call
CASSWLGGQNTGELFF TGTGCCAGCAGCTGGCTAGGGGGGCAGAACACCGGGGAGCTGTTTTTT TRBV5-6 . TRBJ2-2 .
CASSQGRARGARADTQYF TGCGCCAGCAGCCAAGGGCGAGCGCGGGGGGCCAGAGCAGATACGCAGTATTTT TRBV4-1 . TRBJ2-3 TRBD2
CASSTGLHQETQYF TGTGCCAGCAGCACGGGACTACATCAAGAGACCCAGTACTTC TRBV7-9 . TRBJ2-5 TRBD2
CASSIILGQGPQETQYF TGTGCCAGTAGTATAATACTGGGACAGGGGCCACAAGAGACCCAGTACTTC TRBV19 . TRBJ2-5 TRBD1
CASSASTGAGGTEAFF TGCGCCAGCAGCGCCTCGACAGGGGCGGGTGGCACTGAAGCTTTCTTT TRBV5-1 . TRBJ1-1 TRBD1
CASSPQGVAEAFF TGTGCCAGCTCACCCCAAGGGGTCGCTGAAGCTTTCTTT TRBV18 once TRBJ1-1 .
CASSQDLSGNAKNIQYF TGCGCCAGCAGCCAAGATTTGTCCGGAAATGCCAAAAACATTCAGTACTTC TRBV4-3 . TRBJ2-4 .
CASGSGGANTEAFF TGTGCTAGTGGTTCAGGGGGCGCAAACACTGAAGCTTTCTTT TRBV12-5 . TRBJ1-1 TRBD1
CASSLTGYGNTIYF TGTGCCAGCAGCTTGACAGGGTACGGAAACACCATATATTTT TRBV7-8 . TRBJ1-3 TRBD1
CASLRPGSNTEAFF TGTGCCAGTCTACGTCCAGGCTCGAACACTGAAGCTTTCTTT TRBV28 . TRBJ1-1 .
CSVVAQGNQPQHF TGCAGCGTTGTAGCCCAGGGAAATCAGCCCCAGCATTTT TRBV29-1 once TRBJ1-5 .
CASSLQGETEAFF TGTGCCAGCAGCTTACAGGGAGAGACTGAAGCTTTCTTT TRBV7-9 . TRBJ1-1 .
CASSWDSEFAEAFF TGTGCCAGCAGCTGGGACAGTGAGTTTGCTGAAGCTTTCTTT TRBV2 hyperexpanded TRBJ1-1 TRBD1
CASSYVPGNGEQYF TGTGCCAGCAGTTACGTTCCAGGGAACGGCGAGCAGTACTTC TRBV6-6 . TRBJ2-7 .
CASSLQGRGTEAFF TGTGCCAGCAGCCTCCAGGGTCGGGGCACTGAAGCTTTCTTT TRBV6-5 once TRBJ1-1 .
CASSRTRSGNTIYF TGTGCCAGCAGCAGAACTAGAAGTGGAAACACCATATATTTT TRBV5-6 . TRBJ1-3 .
CAWRPPAGPGDEQYF TGTGCCTGGAGGCCCCCGGCGGGGCCCGGGGACGAGCAGTACTTC TRBV30 . TRBJ2-7 .
CASSPGGDIVYNEQFF TGTGCCAGCAGCCCCGGTGGGGACATCGTCTACAATGAGCAGTTCTTC TRBV7-9 . TRBJ2-1 .
CASSSSGGWGTEAFF TGTGCCAGCAGCTCCAGCGGGGGATGGGGCACTGAAGCTTTCTTT TRBV9 few TRBJ1-1 .
CSVHTGVAQYF TGCAGCGTTCACACAGGGGTCGCGCAGTACTTC TRBV29-1 . TRBJ2-7 TRBD1
CAISEGGTTEAFF TGTGCCATCAGTGAGGGGGGTACCACTGAAGCTTTCTTT TRBV10-3 . TRBJ1-1 .
CASSVGDSGNQPQHF TGTGCCAGCAGCGTAGGGGACAGTGGCAATCAGCCCCAGCATTTT TRBV9 once TRBJ1-5 TRBD1
CASSIGTAGYGSPLHF TGTGCCAGTAGTATAGGAACAGCTGGCTATGGTTCACCCCTCCACTTT TRBV19 few TRBJ1-6 .
CASSSVTGFMNTEAFF TGTGCCAGCAGTTCGGTAACAGGGTTCATGAACACTGAAGCTTTCTTT TRBV11-2 few TRBJ1-1 .
CASTQGDTEAFF TGTGCCAGCACTCAGGGGGACACTGAAGCTTTCTTT TRBV2 . TRBJ1-1 TRBD1
CASSEEGGNEQYF TGTGCCAGCAGTGAAGAGGGGGGGAACGAGCAGTACTTC TRBV2 . TRBJ2-7 .
CAWSTTRAEAFF TGTGCCTGGAGTACGACCCGGGCTGAAGCTTTCTTT TRBV30 few TRBJ1-1 .
CATVRGEGNTEAFF TGTGCCACCGTAAGAGGGGAGGGGAACACTGAAGCTTTCTTT TRBV10-3 . TRBJ1-1 .
CASSYSGTSVETQYF TGTGCCAGCAGTTACAGTGGGACTAGCGTGGAGACCCAGTACTTC TRBV6-5 . TRBJ2-5 TRBD2
CASSQRGGVLETQYF TGTGCCAGCAGCCAAAGAGGGGGAGTATTAGAGACCCAGTACTTC TRBV14 . TRBJ2-5 .
CASSSRDPVSGWYF TGCGCCAGCAGCTCCCGGGACCCAGTAAGTGGGTGGTATTTT TRBV5-1 once TRBJ2-3 .
CASSADRGGGYTF TGTGCCAGCAGTGCCGACAGGGGGGGCGGCTACACCTTC TRBV28 . TRBJ1-2 TRBD1
CAISEEQGFNNEQFF TGTGCCATCAGTGAGGAACAGGGGTTTAACAATGAGCAGTTCTTC TRBV10-3 . TRBJ2-1 TRBD1
CASSIQGANQPQHF TGTGCCAGTAGTATACAGGGGGCAAATCAGCCCCAGCATTTT TRBV19 . TRBJ1-5 TRBD1
CASSWDRGNTEAFF TGTGCCAGCAGTTGGGACAGGGGGAACACTGAAGCTTTCTTT TRBV6-6 . TRBJ1-1 TRBD1
CASSEVRFGNTIYF TGTGCCAGCAGTGAAGTACGCTTTGGAAACACCATATATTTT TRBV6-1 once TRBJ1-3 .